This T cell receptor beta chain comes out of a study of blood T cells in healthy people across ages. Looking at the study overall: Capture via template switching afforded approximately one barcoded beta molecule per two T cells. Whole-study findings and limits: CMV status of donors was unknown, possibly confounding expanded clonotype changes.

The germline V gene has CDR1 SGHTA and CDR2 FQGNSA. This CDR3 spans 16 amino acids. After removal of 3 bases from V and 8 bases from J, the junction contained 9 bases not matched to a gene. This clonotype was counted a few times. Its target is not known. Next came a second PCR, run for about 6 to 11 cycles, which used a sample-barcoded 5' primer along with a J-beta primer mix. TCRdb re-called the 5' RACE reads through MiXCR, storing one row per CDR3 protein. The sample lists 1,500,000 or so distinct CDR3 sequences, around 40% seen once, with over 3.5% in the top ten. This receptor was identified in a woman between 18 and 29 years old in good health. The genes are TRBV7-2 and TRBJ2-1, with TRBD2 matching 11 bases. The sequencing input was blood. CDR3 sequence: CASSFFSSGGADEQFF. In DNA, the CDR3 is TGTGCCAGCAGCTTCTTTAGTAGCGGGGGGGCGGATGAGCAGTTCTTC.